This TCR beta chain was sequenced in a study of T cells after yellow fever vaccination. Study-level results: FACS-sorted repertoires might harbor abundant contaminating clonotypes from the bulk population. Of the clonotypes, a small share occurred in both CD4 and CD8 compartments.

Conversion of TCR transcripts into cDNA relied on 5'RACE template switching, which added a universal primer site and UMIs. TCRdb processed the 5' RACE reads anew with MiXCR; each CDR3 protein has one entry. The table records around 73,000 distinct CDR3 sequences, approximately 7.5% of them present only once. Notes on this clonotype: Its antigen is currently unknown.

The CDR3 contains 12 residues. V was pared by 3 bases and J by 2 bases, with 6 bases between. Germline V CDR1 and CDR2: SGHRS, YFSETQ. Sequencing used CD8+ T cells sorted from PBMCs, obtained on the day of the yellow fever booster vaccination. The source is a young man who received the YFV17D yellow fever vaccine. This sequence joins TRBV5-1 and TRBJ2-7; D is unclear. CDR3 in amino acids: CASSSPAYEQYF. CDR3 in DNA: TGCGCCAGCAGCTCCCCGGCCTACGAGCAGTACTTC.